The 11 T cell receptor beta chains in this list originate from one sample, sequenced in a study of T-cell memory formation after mild COVID-19. TCRdb reprocessed the 5' RACE reads via MiXCR and lists one record per CDR3 protein. The sample shows 350,000 to 500,000 distinct CDR3 sequences, approximately 18% of them seen only once. The sequencing input was PBMCs or a T cell subset sorted from them (not recorded which). Source of these receptors: a man younger than 35 who had mild COVID-19 (a few samples of this study predate the infection). Cell type and time point are not known.

The J gene is TRBJ2-5, the V gene TRBV5-8, with D possibly being TRBD1 or TRBD2 (5 bases each). CDR1 is SGHTS and CDR2 is YDEGEE in the germline V gene. Trimming took off 7 bases at V and 9 bases at J, with 13 bases between the two ends. The CDR3 sequence is 11 residues long. The CDR3 region is CASPRVGAQYF. The CDR3 bases are TGTGCCAGCCCCCGTGTGGGGGCCCAGTACTTC.

This clonotype was seen a handful of times. This chain links TRBV6-5 with TRBJ2-1; 10 bases align to TRBD2. CDR3 length: 16 amino acids. Germline V CDR1 and CDR2: MNHEY, SVGAGI. With 3 bases clipped from V and 8 bases from J, the junction kept 10 bases outside the gene matches. The CDR3 nucleotides read TGTGCCAGCAGTTATATAGTGGCTAGCGGGGGCTATGAGCAGTTCTTC. It codes for CASSYIVASGGYEQFF.

The chain uses TRBV7-8 and TRBJ1-4; D remains unclear. V lost 3 bases, J lost 4 bases, and 6 bases lay in between. The CDR3 contains 13 residues. CDR1 and CDR2 from the germline V gene are SGHVS and FQNEAQ. The CDR3 here is CASSLDHNEKLFF. The CDR3 DNA reads TGTGCCAGCAGCTTGGACCATAATGAAAAACTGTTTTTT.

CDR3 residues: CASSLIGRESTDTQYF. DNA of the CDR3: TGTGCCAGCAGCTTAATCGGGAGGGAAAGCACAGATACGCAGTATTTT. The chain has TRBV7-3 and TRBJ2-3; 8 bases fit TRBD2. J was trimmed by 0 bases and V by 1 base; bases with no gene match: 3. Germline V CDR1 and CDR2: SGHTA, FQGTGA. This CDR3 has 16 amino acids.

This clonotype was observed a few times. The V gene is TRBV4-1, the J gene TRBJ2-2, with TRBD1 identical over 8 bases. This CDR3 region has 15 residues. Trimming at V came to 4 bases and at J to 4 bases, leaving 5 bases not matched to a gene. Germline loops: CDR1 MGHRA, CDR2 YSYEKL. The CDR3 is CASSRGQGATGELFF. CDR3 DNA sequence: TGCGCCAGCAGCCGCGGACAGGGAGCCACCGGGGAGCTGTTTTTT.

The chain carries TRBV7-3 and TRBJ2-2; D is unresolved. The CDR3 consists of 16 residues. V lost 2 bases, J lost 7 bases, and 17 bases lay in between. Germline values: CDR1 SGHTA, CDR2 FQGTGA. CDR3 region: CASSLVSWQLGGELFF. CDR3 nucleotide sequence: TGTGCCAGCAGCTTAGTATCATGGCAATTGGGCGGGGAGCTGTTTTTT.

The chain is built from TRBV12-3 or TRBV12-4 and TRBJ2-1; 9 nucleotides match TRBD1. The CDR3 consists of 14 residues. V was pared by 4 bases and J by 9 bases, with 7 bases of the junction left unmatched. CDR3 residues: CASSSGTGMVEQFF. Written as DNA, the CDR3 is TGTGCCAGCAGTTCTGGGACAGGGATGGTTGAGCAGTTCTTC.

The genes are TRBV11-2 and TRBJ1-1; 8 bases map to TRBD1. The CDR3 has 12 amino acids. Per the germline V gene, CDR1 is SGHAT and CDR2 is FQNNGV. V shed 6 bases, J shed 10 bases, and the junction held 7 bases outside the gene matches. The CDR3 reads CASSPITGGAFF. DNA of the CDR3: TGTGCCAGCAGTCCTATCACAGGGGGAGCTTTCTTT.

This chain joins TRBV12-3 or TRBV12-4 and TRBJ1-2; weak D call: TRBD1 (6 bases). The CDR3 has 14 residues. The V and J ends lost 4 bases and 4 bases respectively, with 13 bases between them. The CDR3 nucleotides are TGTGCCAGCAGTTGGGGGGGCATCGTCTATGGCTACACCTTC. It is translated as CASSWGGIVYGYTF.

This rearrangement joins TRBV6-2 or TRBV6-3 to TRBJ2-2; D may be TRBD1 or TRBD2 (5 bases each). The V gene's germline CDR1 is MNHEY and CDR2 SVGEGT. This CDR3 contains 15 residues. V was shortened by 4 bases and J by 1 base, with 10 bases between the two germline ends. CDR3 protein: CASSLGTENTGELFF. The CDR3, as DNA: TGTGCCAGCAGTTTAGGGACGGAGAACACCGGGGAGCTGTTTTTT.

The V and J genes are TRBV5-1 and TRBJ1-4; D possibly corresponds to TRBD1 (5 bases). Deletions cut 7 bases from V and 3 bases from J, with 13 bases between. Germline CDR1 reads SGHRS; CDR2 reads YFSETQ. The CDR3 spans 14 residues. The CDR3 sequence is CASGRDGPNEKLFF. In DNA form, the CDR3 reads TGCGCCAGCGGGAGGGACGGACCTAATGAAAAACTGTTTTTT. The whole variable domain, remainder taken from reference TRBV5-1 and TRBJ1-4, is KAGVTQTPRYLIKTRGQQVTLSCSPISGHRSVSWYQQTPGQGLQFLFEYFSETQRNKGNFPGRFSGRQFSNSRSEMNVSTLELGDSALYLCASGRDGPNEKLFFGSGTQLSVL.